This T cell receptor beta chain originates from a study of blood T cells in healthy people across ages. Germline V gene data show CDR1 as LGHNA and CDR2 as YSLEER. V was pared by 8 bases and J by 5 bases, with 12 bases between. This CDR3 is 13 amino acids long. For the second PCR, which ran for roughly 7 to 11 cycles, a sample-barcoded 5' primer and a J-beta primer mix were used. TCRdb re-called the 5' RACE reads with MiXCR, one entry per CDR3 protein. The sample gives some 1.1 million distinct CDR3 sequences, less than 45% of which show up once; around 12% is in the top ten. The sequence came from a man between 18 and 29 years old in good health. The chain uses TRBV4-3 and TRBJ1-4; possibly TRBD1 for D (6 bases). The sequenced material came from blood. The CDR3 is CASSDRRNEKLFF. The CDR3 DNA follows: TGCGCCAGCTCCGACAGGCGAAATGAAAAACTGTTTTTT.